The T cell receptor (beta chain) under discussion was sequenced for a study of blood T cells in healthy people across ages. Losses at the gene ends were 3 bases for V and 1 base for J; bases not matched to a gene: 3. CDR3 length equals 14 residues. CDR1 and CDR2 (germline): DFQATT, SNEGSKA (reference sequence). The second PCR ran about 6 to 11 cycles with a sample-barcoded 5' primer and J-beta primers. Unique molecular identifiers of 12 random nucleotides labeled each cDNA. One entry per CDR3 protein, called by TCRdb with MiXCR from the 5' RACE reads. The sample has hundreds of thousands of distinct CDR3 sequences, more than 20% seen once. This same sample was also taken into another study, of T cells of mothers and their children. That report adds: The shaping of TCR recombination output by thymic selection is similar in related and unrelated pairs.

The TCR sequence derives from a boy under 18 in good health. Material for sequencing was blood. V gene TRBV20-1 combines with J gene TRBJ2-3, with 8 bases identical to TRBD2. The CDR3 bases are TGCAGTGCTAGCGGGAGGGATGGCACAGATACGCAGTATTTT. It encodes CSASGRDGTDTQYF.